This section outlines one TCR beta chain sequence together with its context. The specificity of this receptor is unknown. No qualities accompany the bases; no much larger clone lies one base away. Genomic DNA was extracted from sorted cells for sequencing of the TCRbeta CDR3 region. The immunoSEQ Assay was used to sequence the TCRbeta CDR3 regions. Drawn from immuneACCESS, this table holds only the in-frame rearrangements with V and J called that TCRdb kept. Clones are partly lost; checked studies trace under half to an unresolved V gene and leave the rest unexplained. The sample yields about 14,000 clones; around four fifths were counted once. The ten largest clones capture about 36% of the sample. The trial excluded patients who had a history of autoimmune disease or were on systemic immunosuppression. Peripheral blood for TCR sequencing was collected from all dose cohorts at baseline, on cycle 4 day 1, and on cycle 7 day 1. The samples were taken from a phase I, first-in-human, multicenter, open-label dose-escalation trial of ivuxolimab. Adults with locally advanced or metastatic melanoma, renal cell carcinoma, hepatocellular carcinoma or head and neck squamous cell carcinoma were enrolled in the trial. CD4+ and CD8+ T cells were sorted separately from peripheral blood before TCR sequencing.

The source of the sample is a study of OX40 agonist ivuxolimab in advanced cancers. In terms of the full investigation: The costimulatory receptor OX40 (CD134) was targeted by ivuxolimab, a fully human IgG2 agonistic monoclonal antibody. Intravenous ivuxolimab was administered to patients every 2 weeks at six dose levels: 0.01, 0.1, 0.3, 1.5, 3 and 10 mg/kg. Among the roughly 52 dose-escalation patients, roughly 20 had hepatocellular carcinoma, approximately 15 melanoma, 9 renal cell carcinoma and 9 head and neck cancer. A male proportion of nearly 85% and a mean age of 60 years, ranging from about 20 to 80, were recorded for the dose-escalation cohort. Prior anti-PD-1, anti-PD-L1 or anti-CTLA-4 therapy was permitted, and checkpoint inhibitors had been received by less than 45% of dose-escalation patients. Partial responses were achieved by three dose-escalation patients, of whom one had hepatocellular carcinoma and two had cutaneous melanoma. Peripheral TCRbeta sequencing was intended to test whether TCR sequence diversity was altered and clonal T-cell expansion was caused by ivuxolimab. The monotherapy dose-escalation portion (N of about 50 patients) of the phase I ivuxolimab trial is reported in the paper.

The germline V gene provides CDR1 MDHEN and CDR2 SYDVKM. The CDR3 sequence holds 15 residues, the cysteine and phenylalanine included. Only the CDR3 region is kept as DNA, spanning 45 bases read in frame from base 1. The germline V and J ends show losses of 6 bases and 2 bases respectively, and no gene match explains 10 bases of the junction. General findings and caveats noted by the study authors: Antigen specificity was not determined for the clonally expanded peripheral T cells. After ivuxolimab, more expanded clones were found on average in CD8+ T cells than in CD4+ T cells. Low levels of normalized T-cell clonal expansion were also seen in some patients who did not respond. Clonal expansion of both CD4+ and CD8+ blood T cells was observed from baseline to week 6 at doses 0.1 to 3.0 mg/kg. In the 0.1-3.0 mg/kg groups, partial responders had among the lowest normalized peripheral clonal expansion, particularly in CD8+ T cells.

This clonotype originated in an adult with an advanced solid tumor such as melanoma, head and neck, liver or kidney cancer. The material was CD4+ or CD8+ T cells sorted from blood, obtained in a trial of the OX40 agonist ivuxolimab. The chain is encoded by TRBV28 joined to TRBJ2-7, and 7 junctional nucleotides match TRBD1. The base sequence is TGTGCCAGCAGAACCACAGGGGCCGACGCCTACGAGCAGTACTTC. This is translated as CASRTTGADAYEQYF.